This T cell receptor (beta chain) was documented in a study of CD8 T cells in Susac syndrome. Healthy donors matched for age and sex were used as controls. Negative magnetic isolation gave CD8+ and CD4+ cells; FACS enriched CD8+ TEMRA. With random hexamers, roughly 0.45 to 1 ug RNA was reverse transcribed. The authors amplified TCR beta CDR3 across 54 Vbeta and 13 Jbeta using immunoSEQ multiplex PCR. One entry per CDR3 protein results from TCRdb running MiXCR on the immunoSEQ multiplex PCR reads. Of roughly 50,000 distinct CDR3 sequences detected, roughly 93% appear once; the ten largest clones hold roughly 0.58%. This clonotype came up once. Sample: CD8+ T cells from PBMCs. The sequence came from a human donor in good health.

The CDR3 loop reads CASSENLGTGEKLFF. The CDR3 nucleotides are TGTGCCAGCAGTGAAAATTTGGGGACAGGGGAAAAACTGTTTTTT. The J gene is TRBJ1-4, the V gene TRBV2, with TRBD1 matching over 9 bases. The CDR3 extends over 15 amino acids. CDR1 SNHLY and CDR2 FYNNEI come from the germline V gene. With V trimmed by 2 bases and J by 8 bases, 6 bases remained unmatched.